This T cell receptor beta chain was recorded in a study of beta chain features in type 1 diabetes. Germline V gives CDR1 MNHNS, CDR2 SASEGT. The CDR3 spans 12 residues. V gave up 7 bases and J gave up 4 bases, with 8 bases separating them. cDNA synthesis used the whole RNA isolate, giving expressed TCRB sequences. Sequencing used immunoSEQ multiplex PCR; TCRdb keeps in-frame clones, though not all of them. Found here are hundreds of thousands of clones, 12% to 15% of them singletons; the top ten hold approximately 0.024%. The V call is TRBV6-1, the J call TRBJ2-1, with TRBD1 as a possible D gene (5 bases). The clonotype was recovered from a woman in her thirties or forties in good health. The sequenced material came from naive CD4+ T cells from blood. CDR3 amino acids: CASIDSYNEQFF. CDR3 bases: TGTGCCAGCATAGACAGTTACAATGAGCAGTTCTTC.